The TCR beta chain described here comes from a study of regulatory T cells in long-lasting Graves disease. Study in general: Persistence in Graves' disease denoted antithyroid drug use beyond 5 years alongside positive TSH receptor antibodies.

Arm-PCR with iRepertoire HTBI primers amplified the CDR3 regions for these TCR beta libraries. TCRdb reprocessed the multiplex PCR reads via MiXCR and lists one record per CDR3 protein. The sample yields under 450,000 distinct CDR3 sequences, 23% seen once. The germline V gene encodes CDR1 MDHEN and CDR2 SYDVKM. The CDR3 totals 15 residues. V was shortened by 1 base and J by 0 bases, with 9 bases between the two germline ends. In this sample, this clonotype turned up many times. Its antigen is still unknown. Time point given: persistent/refractory GD, antithyroid drugs over 5 years with positive TRAb. Preparation of the TCR library used RNA extracted from PBMCs. Study results and limitations: Peripheral blood, not thyroid tissue, was the sole material studied. TRBV28, TRBJ1-2 and TRBJ2-5 were segments that persistent disease favored. Comparison showed that persistent patients shared more public clonotypes (2,741) than new patients (approximately 870).

The sample in question was peripheral blood mononuclear cells (PBMCs), obtained when the disease was refractory, from a patient treated with antithyroid drugs. The receptor was isolated from a female donor with Graves disease. The chain combines TRBV28 with TRBJ2-5; D is possibly TRBD1 or TRBD2 (5 bases each). The CDR3 here is CASSLYGADQETQYF. Written as DNA, the CDR3 is TGTGCCAGCAGTTTATACGGGGCCGACCAAGAGACCCAGTACTTC.